Below, 15 T cell receptor beta chains from the same sample are listed, as sequenced in a study of siplizumab effects on memory and regulatory T cells. The table came from immunoSEQ multiplex PCR; TCRdb's copy has only in-frame clones and leaves some out. This sample yields roughly 56,000 clones, of which over 85% are seen a single time; 35% to 45% belongs to the top ten. The sequencing input was CD8+ T cells sorted from blood. The receptors were sampled from a human donor in good health.

The DNA for the CDR3 is TGTGCCAGCAGCCCCACTGCGGCGTCCTACAATGAGCAGTTCTTC. This translates into CASSPTAASYNEQFF. The chain combines TRBV7-3 with TRBJ2-1; D gene ambiguous. The CDR3 is made up of 15 amino acids. Trimming took 5 bases from V and 1 from J, leaving 12 bases between them. Per the germline V gene, CDR1 is SGHTA and CDR2 is FQGTGA.

This chain links TRBV7-9 with TRBJ1-4; TRBD1 matches 7 bases. CDR3 length: 14 amino acids. Trimming took 5 bases from V and 4 from J; bases not matched to a gene: 4. CDR1 is SEHNR, CDR2 FQNEAQ, per germline (reference sequence). The CDR3 sequence: CASSLGQNNEKLFF. Written as DNA, the CDR3 is TGTGCCAGCAGCCTGGGACAGAATAATGAAAAACTGTTTTTT.

The genes are TRBV30 and TRBJ1-2; 7 bases line up with TRBD1. The CDR3 spans 14 residues. The V gene's germline CDR1 is GTSNPN and CDR2 SVGIG (reference sequence). The junction had 6 bases not matched to a gene; V was cut back by 3 bases and J by 2 bases. DNA of the CDR3: TGTGCCTGGAGAAAATGGACAGGAAACTATGGCTACACCTTC. Its translation is CAWRKWTGNYGYTF.

The chain links TRBV7-9 to TRBJ2-3, with D hard to call. Germline V gene sequence: CDR1 SEHNR, CDR2 FQNEAQ (reference sequence). The CDR3 is made up of 13 amino acids. The V gene lost 3 bases and the J gene lost 11 bases, with 15 bases spanning the gap. In DNA, the CDR3 is TGTGCCAGCAGCTTCCTCCGGCCGTGGGTGCAGTATTTT. Encoded protein: CASSFLRPWVQYF.

The chain employs TRBV27 and TRBJ2-1, with 10 bases identical to TRBD2. The CDR3 sequence is 16 residues long. The germline gives CDR1 MNHEY, CDR2 SMNVEV (reference sequence). With 6 bases clipped from V and 2 bases from J, the junction kept 7 bases outside the gene matches. The DNA for the CDR3 is TGTGCCAGCAGCACCCCGACTAGCGGGCCCTACAATGAGCAGTTCTTC. This codes for CASSTPTSGPYNEQFF.

The J gene is TRBJ1-1, the V gene TRBV12-5; possibly TRBD1 for D (5 bases). This CDR3 has 15 residues. Germline loops: CDR1 LGHNT, CDR2 FRNRAP. Trimming pared 4 bases from V and 0 bases from J, leaving 12 bases between. Here the CDR3 DNA reads TGTGCTAGTGGTTCGGCCAGGGCCTTGAACACTGAAGCTTTCTTT. As protein: CASGSARALNTEAFF.

The chain has TRBV7-2 and TRBJ2-5; perhaps TRBD1 as D (6 bases). In germline, CDR1 is SGHTA, CDR2 FQGNSA. The germline V and J ends were trimmed by 8 bases and 5 bases, with 18 bases remaining between them. There are 14 residues in the CDR3. Written as DNA, the CDR3 is TGTGCCAGCGGACGAGGGACAAGCGGCGAGACCCAGTACTTC. This gives the protein CASGRGTSGETQYF. The whole variable domain, filled in from reference TRBV7-2 and TRBJ2-5, reads GAGVSQSPSNKVTEKGKDVELRCDPISGHTALYWYRQSLGQGLEFLIYFQGNSAPDKSGLPSDRFSAERTGGSVSTLTIQRTQQEDSAVYLCASGRGTSGETQYFGPGTRLLVL.

This rearrangement joins TRBV28 to TRBJ2-1; D possibly corresponds to TRBD2 (5 bases). The V and J ends lost 4 bases and 0 bases respectively, with 10 bases between them. Per the germline V gene, CDR1 is MDHEN and CDR2 is SYDVKM. This CDR3 comprises 15 residues. In nucleotides, the CDR3 is TGTGCCAGCAGTTCGCGGACTGGCTCCTACAATGAGCAGTTCTTC. Translation gives CASSSRTGSYNEQFF.

The CDR3 protein is CASSQSLAGSYNEQFF. In DNA form, the CDR3 reads TGTGCCAGCAGCCAGTCCCTAGCGGGCTCCTACAATGAGCAGTTCTTC. The J gene is TRBJ2-1, the V gene TRBV7-9; 8 bases line up with TRBD2. The V segment lost 5 bases and the J segment 0 bases; nucleotides outside the gene matches: 6. This CDR3 contains 16 residues. Germline assignment: CDR1 SEHNR and CDR2 FQNEAQ (reference sequence).

The genes are TRBV5-5 and TRBJ2-3, with D perhaps matching TRBD1 or TRBD2 (5 bases each). The CDR3 has 16 amino acids. Trimming removed 2 bases at V and 2 bases at J, with 15 bases between. CDR1 SGHKS and CDR2 YYEKEE come from the germline V gene (reference sequence). The CDR3 bases are TGTGCCAGCAGCTTTCGGTCCCGGGACCCCACAGATACGCAGTATTTT. Residues: CASSFRSRDPTDTQYF.

In DNA, the CDR3 is TGTGCCAGCAGTTTCCAGGGACGGGGCACTGAAGCTTTCTTT. Translating it yields CASSFQGRGTEAFF. The V and J genes are TRBV27 and TRBJ1-1; tentatively, D is TRBD1 (5 bases). The CDR3 sequence is 14 residues long. CDR1 is MNHEY, CDR2 SMNVEV, per germline (reference sequence). The V end lost 3 bases, the J end lost 4 bases, and 12 bases lay between the germline ends.

CDR3 sequence reads: CASSFQQGGEETQYF. For the CDR3, the DNA is TGTGCCAGCAGCTTCCAACAGGGGGGGGAAGAGACCCAGTACTTC. This rearrangement joins TRBV7-9 to TRBJ2-5; D may be TRBD1 (8 bases). Trimming pared 3 bases from V and 3 bases from J, leaving 14 bases between. Germline V gene lookup returns CDR1 SEHNR and CDR2 FQNEAQ (reference sequence). CDR3 size: 15 residues.

The chain carries TRBV19 and TRBJ2-1; TRBD2 matches 7 bases. After removal of 3 bases from V and 2 bases from J, the junction contained 7 bases not matched to a gene. The germline gives CDR1 LNHDA, CDR2 SQIVND (reference sequence). The CDR3 is made up of 16 amino acids. CDR3 in DNA: TGTGCCAGTAGTATCGATGCTAGCGGTACCTACAATGAGCAGTTCTTC. Its translation: CASSIDASGTYNEQFF.

The J gene is TRBJ2-3, the V gene TRBV28, with D perhaps matching TRBD2 (6 bases). The CDR3 runs to 12 residues. Germline values: CDR1 MDHEN, CDR2 SYDVKM. V shed 4 bases and J shed 6 bases, with 8 bases lying between them. The CDR3: CASSSREDTQYF. For the CDR3, the DNA is TGTGCCAGCAGTTCTCGGGAGGATACGCAGTATTTT. Full variable domain (remainder filled in from reference TRBV28 and TRBJ2-3): DVKVTQSSRYLVKRTGEKVFLECVQDMDHENMFWYRQDPGLGLRLIYFSYDVKMKEKGDIPEGYSVSREKKERFSLILESASTNQTSMYLCASSSREDTQYFGPGTRLTVL.

The V and J genes are TRBV10-1 and TRBJ2-5, with D uncertain. The tail of the sequence fits TRBJ2-7 better, so the J call may be wrong. CDR1 and CDR2 (germline): WNHNN, SYGVQD (reference sequence). The CDR3 sequence is 10 residues long. As DNA, the CDR3 is TGCGCCTGTAGCCCGACCGAGCAGTACTTC. Its protein is CACSPTEQYF.